These 5 T cell receptor beta chains came from one sample sequenced in a study of shared clonotypes between healthy human individuals. Only CD45RO-negative cells positively selected for CCR7 counted as naive CD8 cells, so terminally differentiated effector memory CD45RA+ cells were excluded. Assay: immunoSEQ multiplex PCR; the TCRdb copy retains only in-frame clones and omits some. The sample lists around 1,900,000 clones, around 93% occurring once. The sample was naive CD8+ T cells from PBMCs. Every receptor here comes from a man aged 18 to 29 in good health. Some clones in this sample may be carry-over from other donors' samples.

This clone was detected a few times. The V call is TRBV30, the J call TRBJ2-7, with D hard to call. The CDR3 is made up of 13 amino acids. Germline assignment: CDR1 GTSNPN and CDR2 SVGIG (reference sequence). The V and J ends lost 3 bases and 7 bases respectively, with 16 bases between them. The CDR3 reads CAWSLSRAEEQYF. The CDR3 DNA sequence: TGTGCCTGGAGCCTCTCCCGGGCCGAGGAGCAGTACTTC.

This clone was detected once. The chain couples TRBV7-9 to TRBJ1-4; perhaps TRBD1 as D (5 bases). V was pared by 3 bases and J by 12 bases, with 11 bases between. Germline assignment: CDR1 SEHNR and CDR2 FQNEAQ (reference sequence). The length of the CDR3 is 12 residues. The CDR3 sequence is CASSLTAVELFF. The CDR3 DNA reads as TGTGCCAGCAGCTTGACAGCGGTGGAACTGTTTTTT.

This sequence joins TRBV19 and TRBJ2-7; D might be TRBD1 or TRBD2, each matching 5 bases. This CDR3 comprises 15 residues. Germline V gene data show CDR1 as LNHDA and CDR2 as SQIVND (reference sequence). V lost 3 bases and J lost 0, with 12 bases in between. CDR3 sequence: CASSMDWGSSYEQYF. Here the CDR3 DNA reads TGTGCCAGTAGTATGGACTGGGGGAGCTCCTACGAGCAGTACTTC. The variable domain in full, completed from reference TRBV19 and TRBJ2-7, reads DGGITQSPKYLFRKEGQNVTLSCEQNLNHDAMYWYRQDPGQGLRLIYYSQIVNDFQKGDIAEGYSVSREKKESFPLTVTSAQKNPTAFYLCASSMDWGSSYEQYFGPGTRLTVT.

The chain has TRBV27 and TRBJ1-3; 7 nucleotides align to TRBD1. The germline gives CDR1 MNHEY, CDR2 SMNVEV (reference sequence). The CDR3 runs 15 residues. Trimming took 1 base from V and 2 from J; bases not matched to a gene: 2. The CDR3 reads CASSLWDSAGNTIYF. As DNA, the CDR3 is TGTGCCAGCAGTTTATGGGACAGCGCTGGAAACACCATATATTTT.

The CDR3 is CASSEKSKAYGYTF. The CDR3 DNA reads as TGTGCCAGCAGTGAAAAATCAAAGGCCTATGGCTACACCTTC. V usage is TRBV6-1 and J usage is TRBJ1-2; the D is unclear. Trimming removed 2 bases from V and 4 bases from J, with 11 bases in between. The CDR3 is made up of 14 amino acids. The V gene's germline CDR1 is MNHNS and CDR2 SASEGT.